This entry describes one T cell receptor (beta chain). Antigen unknown. The data were obtained in a study of T-cell memory formation after mild COVID-19. About the study: The two donors had largely donor-specific TCR clusters. Study-wide results and limits: Some clones that responded were present in memory (sampled pre-infection), which suggests cross-reactive memory joined. Clones which contracted sat mainly in CM and EM if CD4+, and in EMRA if CD8+.

TCR alpha and TCR beta cDNA libraries carrying sample barcodes and UMIs came from 5'RACE with constant-segment primers. TCRdb ran MiXCR on the 5' RACE reads and lists one entry per CDR3 protein. The data contain hundreds of thousands of distinct CDR3 sequences, approximately 8% of them singletons. This CDR3 has 12 residues. Trimming removed 0 bases from V and 2 bases from J, with 2 bases in between. Germline loops: CDR1 MGHDK, CDR2 SYGVNS. The sequence was obtained from a man younger than 30 who had mild COVID-19 (a few samples of this study predate the infection). Cell type and time point are not known. The material sequenced was PBMCs or a T cell subset sorted from them (not recorded which). The rearrangement uses TRBV25-1 and TRBJ2-7; D not resolved. CDR3 region: CASSEYPYEQYF. The DNA of the CDR3 is TGTGCCAGCAGTGAATATCCCTACGAGCAGTACTTC.